This TCR beta chain is from a study of blood T cell repertoires in COVID-19. On the study more broadly: Whether acute or convalescent, the COVID-19 samples came from the United States, Italy and Spain. In each case, the material was cDNA or gDNA derived from T cells, B-cell-depleted T cells, or PBMCs.

Source study methods: Amplification with reference gene primers provided the estimates of nucleated cell counts. The protocol was immunoSEQ multiplex PCR, while the TCRdb copy is restricted to in-frame clones and leaves out a portion. That table supplies the V and J calls and clone size; D and trimming were determined from the DNA. The sample has tens of thousands of clones; around 81% are singletons. After removal of 6 bases from V and 3 bases from J, the junction contained 2 bases not matched to a gene. Germline V lookup: CDR1 SNHLY, CDR2 FYNNEI. The CDR3 is 14 residues long. V is TRBV2 and J is TRBJ1-2; 12 bases are shared with TRBD1. Sequencing was performed on peripheral blood. The source is a man aged 55 to 70 with acute or convalescent COVID-19. The CDR3 reads CASRGTGGHYGYTF. CDR3 coding DNA: TGTGCCAGCAGGGGGACAGGGGGCCACTATGGCTACACCTTC.